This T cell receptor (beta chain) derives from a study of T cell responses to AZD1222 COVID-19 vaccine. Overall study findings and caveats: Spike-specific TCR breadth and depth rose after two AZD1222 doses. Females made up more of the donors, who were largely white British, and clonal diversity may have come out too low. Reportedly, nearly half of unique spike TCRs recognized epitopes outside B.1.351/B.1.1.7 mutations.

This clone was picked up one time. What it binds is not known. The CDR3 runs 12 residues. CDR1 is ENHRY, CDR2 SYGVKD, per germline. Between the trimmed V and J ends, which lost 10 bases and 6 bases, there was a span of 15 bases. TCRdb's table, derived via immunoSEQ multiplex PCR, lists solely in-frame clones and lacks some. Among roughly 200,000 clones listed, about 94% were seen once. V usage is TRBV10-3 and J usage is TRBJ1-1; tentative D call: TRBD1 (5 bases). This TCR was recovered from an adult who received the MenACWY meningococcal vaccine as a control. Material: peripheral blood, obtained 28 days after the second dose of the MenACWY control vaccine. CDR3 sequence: CASKGVGPEAFF. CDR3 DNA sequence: TGTGCCAGCAAAGGGGTAGGGCCTGAAGCTTTCTTT.